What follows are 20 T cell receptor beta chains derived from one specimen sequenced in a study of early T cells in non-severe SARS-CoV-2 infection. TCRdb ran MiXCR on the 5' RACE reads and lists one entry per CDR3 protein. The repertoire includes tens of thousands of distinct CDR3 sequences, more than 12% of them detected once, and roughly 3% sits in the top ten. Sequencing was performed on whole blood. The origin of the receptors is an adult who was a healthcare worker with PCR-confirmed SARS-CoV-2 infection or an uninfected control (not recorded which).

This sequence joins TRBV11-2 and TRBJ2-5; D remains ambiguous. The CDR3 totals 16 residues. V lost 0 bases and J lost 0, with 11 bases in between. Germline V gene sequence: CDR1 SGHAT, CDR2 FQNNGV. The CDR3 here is CASSLEAHSYQETQYF. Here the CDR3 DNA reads TGTGCCAGCAGCTTAGAGGCCCATTCGTACCAAGAGACCCAGTACTTC.

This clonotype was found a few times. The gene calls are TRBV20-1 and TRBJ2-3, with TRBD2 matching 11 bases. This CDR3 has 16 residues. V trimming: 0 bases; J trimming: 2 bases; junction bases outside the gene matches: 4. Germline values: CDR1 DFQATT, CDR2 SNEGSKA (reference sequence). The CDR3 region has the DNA TGCAGTGCTAGAGACGTACTAGCGGGGGCCACAGATACGCAGTATTTT. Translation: CSARDVLAGATDTQYF.

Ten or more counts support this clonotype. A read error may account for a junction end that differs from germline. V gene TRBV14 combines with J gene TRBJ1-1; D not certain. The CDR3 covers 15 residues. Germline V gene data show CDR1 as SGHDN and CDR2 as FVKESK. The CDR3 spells CASSPYGLKNAEAFF. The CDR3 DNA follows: TGTGCCAGCAGCCCCTATGGGTTGAAGAACGCTGAAGCTTTCTTT.

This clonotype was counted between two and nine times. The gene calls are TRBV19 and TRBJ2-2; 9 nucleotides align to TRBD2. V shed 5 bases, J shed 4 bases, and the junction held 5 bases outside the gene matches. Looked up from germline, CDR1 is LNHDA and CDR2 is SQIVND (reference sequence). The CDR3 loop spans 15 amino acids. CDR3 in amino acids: CASSPGTSSTGELFF. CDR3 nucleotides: TGTGCCAGTAGTCCCGGGACTAGCAGCACCGGGGAGCTGTTTTTT.

This CDR3 is CASNRAGGRTDTQYF. DNA of the CDR3: TGTGCCAGCAACCGAGCGGGGGGGCGCACAGATACGCAGTATTTT. This chain joins TRBV6-6 and TRBJ2-3, with 10 bases matching TRBD2. J lost 1 base, V lost 7 bases, and 5 bases had no gene match. This CDR3 spans 15 amino acids. Germline V gives CDR1 MNHNY, CDR2 SVGAGI (reference sequence).

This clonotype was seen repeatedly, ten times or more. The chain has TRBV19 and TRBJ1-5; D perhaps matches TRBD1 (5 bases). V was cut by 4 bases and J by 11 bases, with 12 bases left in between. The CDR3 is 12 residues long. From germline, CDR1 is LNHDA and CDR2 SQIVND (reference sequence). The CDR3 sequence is CASSNRGLTQHF. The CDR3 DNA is TGTGCCAGTAGTAACCGGGGCTTAACCCAGCATTTT.

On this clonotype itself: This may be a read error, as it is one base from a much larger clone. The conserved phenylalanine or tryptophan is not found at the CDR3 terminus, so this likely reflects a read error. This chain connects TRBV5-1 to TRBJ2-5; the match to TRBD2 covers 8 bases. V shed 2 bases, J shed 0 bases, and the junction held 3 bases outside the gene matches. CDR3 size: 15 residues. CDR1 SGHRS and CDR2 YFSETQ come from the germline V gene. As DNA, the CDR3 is TGCGCCAGCAGCTTCTCGCGGGGGGACCAAGAGACCCAGTACTAC. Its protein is CASSFSRGDQETQYY.

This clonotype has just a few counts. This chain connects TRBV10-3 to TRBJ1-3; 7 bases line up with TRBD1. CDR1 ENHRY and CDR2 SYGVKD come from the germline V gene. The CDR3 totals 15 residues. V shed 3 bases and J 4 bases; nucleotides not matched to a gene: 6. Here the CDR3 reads CAISEPDRDGNTIYF. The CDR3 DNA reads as TGTGCCATCAGTGAACCTGACAGGGACGGAAACACCATATATTTT.

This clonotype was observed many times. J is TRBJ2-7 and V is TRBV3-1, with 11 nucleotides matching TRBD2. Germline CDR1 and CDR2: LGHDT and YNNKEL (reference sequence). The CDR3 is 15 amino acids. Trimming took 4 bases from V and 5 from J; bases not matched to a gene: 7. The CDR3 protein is CASSLLSGRAHEQYF. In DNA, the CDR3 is TGTGCCAGCAGCCTCCTTAGCGGGAGGGCCCACGAGCAGTACTTC.

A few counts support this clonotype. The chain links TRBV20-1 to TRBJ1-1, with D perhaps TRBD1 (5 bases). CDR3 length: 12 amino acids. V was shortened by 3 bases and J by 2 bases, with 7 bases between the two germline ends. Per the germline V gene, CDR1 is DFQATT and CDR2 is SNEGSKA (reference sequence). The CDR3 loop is CSARGPNTEAFF. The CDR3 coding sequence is TGCAGTGCTAGGGGGCCAAACACTGAAGCTTTCTTT.

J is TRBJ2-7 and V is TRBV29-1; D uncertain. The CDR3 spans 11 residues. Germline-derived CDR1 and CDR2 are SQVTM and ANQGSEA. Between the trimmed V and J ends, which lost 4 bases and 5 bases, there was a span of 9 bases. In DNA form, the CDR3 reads TGCAGCGTTGGAAAGGGAAACGAGCAGTACTTC. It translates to CSVGKGNEQYF.

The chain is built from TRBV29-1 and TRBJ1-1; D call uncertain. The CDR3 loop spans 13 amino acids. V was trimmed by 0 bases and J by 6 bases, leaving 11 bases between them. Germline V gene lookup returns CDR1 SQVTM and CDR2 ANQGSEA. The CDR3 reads CSVEDGNRSEAFF. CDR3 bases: TGCAGCGTTGAAGATGGGAACCGCTCTGAAGCTTTCTTT. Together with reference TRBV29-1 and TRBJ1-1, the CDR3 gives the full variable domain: SAVISQKPSRDICQRGTSLTIQCQVDSQVTMMFWYRQQPGQSLTLIATANQGSEATYESGFVIDKFPISRPNLTFSTLTVSNMSPEDSSIYLCSVEDGNRSEAFFGQGTRLTVV.

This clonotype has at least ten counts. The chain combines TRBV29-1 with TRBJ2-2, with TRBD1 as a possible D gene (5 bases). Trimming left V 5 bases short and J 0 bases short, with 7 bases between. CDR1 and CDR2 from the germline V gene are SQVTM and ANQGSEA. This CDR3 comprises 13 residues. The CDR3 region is CSVTGTNTGELFF. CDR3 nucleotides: TGCAGCGTTACAGGAACGAACACCGGGGAGCTGTTTTTT.

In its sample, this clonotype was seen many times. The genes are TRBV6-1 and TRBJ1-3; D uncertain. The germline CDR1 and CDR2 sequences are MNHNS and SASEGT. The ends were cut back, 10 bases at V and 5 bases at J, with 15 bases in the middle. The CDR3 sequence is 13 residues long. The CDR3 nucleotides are TGTGCCACCCTGACCTATGACCGAAACACCATATATTTT. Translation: CATLTYDRNTIYF.

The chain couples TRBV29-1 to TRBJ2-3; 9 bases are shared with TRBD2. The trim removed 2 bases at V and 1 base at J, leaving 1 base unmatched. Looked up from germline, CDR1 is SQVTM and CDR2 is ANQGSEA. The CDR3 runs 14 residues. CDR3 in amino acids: CSVELAGGTDTQYF. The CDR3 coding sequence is TGCAGCGTTGAATTAGCGGGAGGCACAGATACGCAGTATTTT.

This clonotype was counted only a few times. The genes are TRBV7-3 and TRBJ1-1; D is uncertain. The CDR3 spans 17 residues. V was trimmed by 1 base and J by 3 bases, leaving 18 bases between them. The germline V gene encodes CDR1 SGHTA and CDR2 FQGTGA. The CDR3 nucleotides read TGTGCCAGCAGCTTAATGGGGTCGTCGCCTCCGTACACTGAAGCTTTCTTT. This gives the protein CASSLMGSSPPYTEAFF.

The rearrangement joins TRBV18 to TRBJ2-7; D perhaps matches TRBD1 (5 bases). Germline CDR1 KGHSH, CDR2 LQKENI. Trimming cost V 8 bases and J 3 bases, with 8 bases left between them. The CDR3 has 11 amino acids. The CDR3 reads CASRQNYEQYF. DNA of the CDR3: TGTGCCAGCCGACAGAACTACGAGCAGTACTTC.

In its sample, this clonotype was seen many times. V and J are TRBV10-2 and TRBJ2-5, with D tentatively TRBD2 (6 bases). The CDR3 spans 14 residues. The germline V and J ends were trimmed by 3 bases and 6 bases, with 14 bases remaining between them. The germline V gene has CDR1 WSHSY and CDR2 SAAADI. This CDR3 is CASSDSLARKTQYF. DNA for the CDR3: TGCGCCAGCAGTGACTCACTAGCCCGGAAGACCCAGTACTTC.

CDR3 in DNA: TGTGCCAGCAGTGCACAGGGGGCGGCTGGCGAAAAACTGTTTTTT. As protein: CASSAQGAAGEKLFF. V gene TRBV25-1 combines with J gene TRBJ1-4; 9 nucleotides align to TRBD1. In germline, CDR1 is MGHDK, CDR2 SYGVNS. There are 15 residues in the CDR3. Trimming took 4 bases from V and 8 from J; bases not matched to a gene: 8.

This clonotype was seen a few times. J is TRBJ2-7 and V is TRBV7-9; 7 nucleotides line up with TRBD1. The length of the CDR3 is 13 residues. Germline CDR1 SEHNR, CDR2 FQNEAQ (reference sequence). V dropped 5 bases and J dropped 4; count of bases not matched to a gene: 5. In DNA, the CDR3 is TGTGCCAGCAGCCCCGGGACAGATTACGAGCAGTACTTC. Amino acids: CASSPGTDYEQYF.